This T cell receptor beta chain was retrieved from a study of CD8+ T cells in alopecia areata (dated by TCRdb to the late 2010s). Regarding the study in general: Treated patients were enrolled in an open-label pilot trial of oral tofacitinib, 5 to 10 mg twice daily, for moderate-to-severe alopecia areata. Clonality in the scalp was compared among normal scalp (n=4), patchy alopecia areata scalp (n=8), and alopecia totalis/universalis scalp (n=8). Biopsies were taken from tofacitinib-treated patients at baseline and at 4 and 24 weeks of treatment, and a later scalp biopsy was taken in several of the tofacitinib-treated patients. The SALT score, which quantifies the percentage of affected scalp surface area, was used to measure disease severity in treated patients. RNA was obtained with the PAXgene miRNA kit for fixed scalp, the miRNeasy kit for PBMCs, and the RNeasy kit for mouse skin. Tofacitinib was given for 6 to 18 months, followed by 6 months of follow-up off drug to assess delayed response and recurrence. In both human patients and the C3H/HeJ mouse model, the study applied high-throughput TCRbeta sequencing to look at T cell clonal expansion in alopecia areata. Human TCRbeta sequencing covered scalp tissue and sorted CD4+ and CD8+ peripheral blood T cells from patchy and totalis/universalis alopecia areata patients and healthy controls. Amplification of TCRbeta CDR3 regions was done by immunoSEQ multiplex PCR using 35 Vbeta forward primers and 13 Jbeta reverse primers.

On this clone: The target of this receptor is not known. No base qualities exist here, and no much larger clone lies one base off it.

This specimen's time point label, interpreted: more than 3 weeks on oral tofacitinib. The treatment or condition label, as the study defines it: oral pan-JAK inhibitor, 5-10 mg twice daily. Lesional scalp punch biopsies and peripheral blood were obtained from alopecia areata patients. After PBMCs were isolated by density centrifugation and stained for CD3, CD4 and CD8, a FACSAria was used to sort CD4+ and CD8+ T cells. Receptors were amplified or captured by the immunoSEQ multiplex PCR assay. To provide template for TCR sequencing, every sample had RNA extracted and reverse transcribed into cDNA. First-strand cDNA was synthesized with SuperScript III using a 2:1 mix of oligo-dT and random hexamers. Amplification bias was assessed with a synthetic immune receptor repertoire, and residual bias was removed computationally. Per the source publication's procedure: Raw reads were preprocessed to remove errors, and CDR3 was defined according to IMGT conventions as the region from the conserved cysteine to phenylalanine. Clonality was computed by normalizing Shannon entropy by log2 of the number of productive unique TCRs and subtracting the result from 1. Scalp TCRbeta sequences were cross-referenced with sorted blood CD4 and CD8 repertoires so that the CD4 or CD8 identity of scalp clones could be inferred. This is the immuneACCESS table as TCRdb keeps it, with only in-frame sequences that have V and J called. A part of the clones is gone; compared with another copy, unresolved V genes explain less than half, and the rest is unexplained. V and J calls and clone size are given by that table; D and trimming were obtained from the DNA. A total of 100,000 to 150,000 clones appear in this sample, around 58% of them only once. The top ten clones comprise 25% to 35% of the sample.

Results and caveats for the whole study, not just this receptor: Resident alphabeta T cells in normal human skin are also sequenced, complicating scalp TCR repertoire analysis, unlike mouse skin dominated by gammadelta T cells. During tofacitinib treatment, many expanded lesional clones stuck around in both scalp and blood, and this persistence may partly explain why relapse happens after treatment is stopped. Because the treated cohort was small and had only one nonresponder, larger studies are needed to examine links between baseline CD8+ expansion and response. With tofacitinib, both scalp clonality and the number of expanded CD8+ clones among the top 100 scalp clones went down significantly. Compared with mice, TCR sequences shared between patients were less clear, possibly partly because of HLA diversity across the patient population. Lesional scalp, especially in alopecia totalis/universalis, showed higher clonality and more expanded CD8+ clones than normal scalp, suggesting antigenic drive.

From the germline V gene (reference sequence), CDR1 is GTSNPN and CDR2 is SVGIG. The junction carries 13 bases between V and J, which are trimmed by 2 bases and 6 bases respectively. From the cysteine through the phenylalanine, the CDR3 covers 13 amino acids. The sequence is cut down to CDR3 DNA, 39 bases in frame from base 1. Material: CD8+ T cells sorted from blood, obtained at week 4, from a patient treated with tofacitinib. This sequence originates from a human donor with alopecia areata. The chain is assembled from TRBV30 and TRBJ1-2; the D gene assignment is ambiguous. The CDR3: CAWSPGSRDGYTF. The DNA sequence follows: TGTGCCTGGAGTCCCGGCTCGCGGGATGGCTACACCTTC.